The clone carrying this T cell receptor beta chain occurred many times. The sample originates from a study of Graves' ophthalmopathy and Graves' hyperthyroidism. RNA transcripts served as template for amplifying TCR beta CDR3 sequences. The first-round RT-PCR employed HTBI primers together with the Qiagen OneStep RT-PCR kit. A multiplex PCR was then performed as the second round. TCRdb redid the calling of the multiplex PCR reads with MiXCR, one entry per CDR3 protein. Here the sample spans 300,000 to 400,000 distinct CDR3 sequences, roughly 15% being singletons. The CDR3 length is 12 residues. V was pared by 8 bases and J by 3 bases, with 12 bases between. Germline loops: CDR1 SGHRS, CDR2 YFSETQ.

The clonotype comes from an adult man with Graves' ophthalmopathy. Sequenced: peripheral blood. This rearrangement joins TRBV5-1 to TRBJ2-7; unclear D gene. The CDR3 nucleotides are TGCGCCAGTGGACCGGGTAACTACGAGCAGTACTTC. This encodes CASGPGNYEQYF.